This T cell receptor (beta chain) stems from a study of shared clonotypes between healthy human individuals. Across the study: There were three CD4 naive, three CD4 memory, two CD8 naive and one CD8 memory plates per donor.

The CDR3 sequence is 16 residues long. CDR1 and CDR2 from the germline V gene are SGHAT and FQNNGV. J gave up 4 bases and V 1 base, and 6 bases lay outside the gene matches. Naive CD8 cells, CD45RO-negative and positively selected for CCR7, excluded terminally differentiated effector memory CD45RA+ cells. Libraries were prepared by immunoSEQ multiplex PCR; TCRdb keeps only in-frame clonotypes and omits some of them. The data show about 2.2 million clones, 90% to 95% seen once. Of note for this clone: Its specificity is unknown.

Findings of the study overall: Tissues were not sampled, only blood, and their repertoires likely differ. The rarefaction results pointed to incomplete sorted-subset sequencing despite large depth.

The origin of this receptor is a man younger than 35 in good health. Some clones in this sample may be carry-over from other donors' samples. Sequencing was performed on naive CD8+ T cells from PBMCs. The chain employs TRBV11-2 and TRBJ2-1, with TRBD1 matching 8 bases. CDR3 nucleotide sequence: TGTGCCAGCAGCTTAGCTCGGACAGGGAATTACAATGAGCAGTTCTTC. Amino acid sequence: CASSLARTGNYNEQFF.